The 12 T cell receptor beta chains below come from one sample, sequenced in a study of OX40 agonist ivuxolimab in advanced cancers. Assay used: immunoSEQ multiplex PCR; TCRdb lists only in-frame clones, some missing. The sample lists roughly 50,000 clones, about 90% occurring once. The sequencing used CD4+ or CD8+ T cells sorted from blood, collected in a trial of the OX40 agonist ivuxolimab. Every receptor here comes from an adult with an advanced solid tumor such as melanoma, head and neck, liver or kidney cancer.

The rearrangement links TRBV28 to TRBJ2-3; 16 bases line up with TRBD2. Germline lookup yields CDR1 MDHEN and CDR2 SYDVKM. The CDR3 sequence is 21 residues long. The trim removed 5 bases at V and 0 bases at J, leaving 14 bases unmatched. The CDR3 loop is CASSPGPGLAGGRVSTDTQYF. Here the CDR3 DNA reads TGTGCCAGCAGTCCGGGACCGGGACTAGCGGGGGGGAGAGTTAGCACAGATACGCAGTATTTT.

J is TRBJ2-1 and V is TRBV14; D gene unclear. The ends were cut back, 0 bases at V and 12 bases at J, with 18 bases in the middle. Germline V gene sequence: CDR1 SGHDN, CDR2 FVKESK. CDR3 length: 15 amino acids. CDR3 amino acids: CASSQELLATRGQFF. CDR3 DNA sequence: TGTGCCAGCAGCCAAGAGTTGCTGGCGACCAGAGGGCAGTTCTTC.

The CDR3 reads CASSLLGTGPSGYTF. As DNA, the CDR3 is TGTGCCAGCAGTTTATTAGGGACAGGGCCCTCTGGCTACACCTTC. The J gene is TRBJ1-2, the V gene TRBV28; 9 bases are a match to TRBD1. After removal of 1 base from V and 7 bases from J, the junction contained 7 bases not matched to a gene. CDR1 and CDR2 from the germline V gene are MDHEN and SYDVKM. The CDR3 extends over 15 amino acids.

This sequence joins TRBV7-6 and TRBJ2-7; 10 bases agree with TRBD2. The length of the CDR3 is 18 residues. The V gene end was trimmed by 5 bases and the J gene end by 4 bases; junction bases not matched to a gene: 17. CDR1 is SGHVS and CDR2 is FNYEAQ in the germline V gene. The CDR3 spells CASSPNPEPGLASYEQYV. CDR3 DNA: TGTGCCAGCAGCCCTAACCCAGAGCCGGGACTAGCGTCTTACGAGCAGTACGTC.

This chain connects TRBV27 to TRBJ2-2; TRBD1 agrees at 7 bases. V shed 5 bases, J shed 0 bases, and the junction held 3 bases outside the gene matches. Germline values: CDR1 MNHEY, CDR2 SMNVEV (reference sequence). The CDR3 is made up of 15 amino acids. The CDR3 sequence is CASSGDSTNTGELFF. As DNA, the CDR3 is TGTGCCAGCAGTGGGGACAGCACGAACACCGGGGAGCTGTTTTTT.

In DNA form, the CDR3 reads TGTGCCAGCAGCGGACTACAGGGGGCAGGGACTGAAGCTTTCTTT. This codes for CASSGLQGAGTEAFF. This chain links TRBV7-6 with TRBJ1-1; TRBD1 matches 9 bases. Germline assignment: CDR1 SGHVS and CDR2 FNYEAQ. The CDR3 is 15 amino acids. V lost 5 bases and J lost 5; bases outside the gene matches: 9.

The chain links TRBV2 to TRBJ1-4; the D is unclear. Per germline, CDR1 SNHLY and CDR2 FYNNEI. V dropped 3 bases and J dropped 8 bases, with 13 bases sitting between them. The length of the CDR3 is 14 residues. The DNA of the CDR3 is TGTGCCAGCAGTGACTCGGGGAGTGGAGAAAAACTGTTTTTT. This codes for CASSDSGSGEKLFF.

The rearrangement joins TRBV19 to TRBJ1-6; D uncertain. This CDR3 region has 16 residues. Trimming shortened V by 3 bases and J by 0 bases, and 9 bases separated the two germline ends. Germline V gene lookup returns CDR1 LNHDA and CDR2 SQIVND (reference sequence). CDR3 coding DNA: TGTGCCAGTAGTATGGTGGCAAGCTCCTATAATTCACCCCTCCACTTT. It encodes CASSMVASSYNSPLHF. The whole variable domain, remainder taken from reference TRBV19 and TRBJ1-6, is DGGITQSPKYLFRKEGQNVTLSCEQNLNHDAMYWYRQDPGQGLRLIYYSQIVNDFQKGDIAEGYSVSREKKESFPLTVTSAQKNPTAFYLCASSMVASSYNSPLHFGNGTRLTVT.

The chain employs TRBV28 and TRBJ1-4; no definite D call. This CDR3 region has 13 residues. Trimming removed 5 bases at V and 4 bases at J, with 8 bases between. Per the germline V gene, CDR1 is MDHEN and CDR2 is SYDVKM. The DNA for the CDR3 is TGTGCCAGCAGTACGGGTTATAATGAAAAACTGTTTTTT. It specifies CASSTGYNEKLFF. Complete variable domain (other parts from reference TRBV28 and TRBJ1-4): DVKVTQSSRYLVKRTGEKVFLECVQDMDHENMFWYRQDPGLGLRLIYFSYDVKMKEKGDIPEGYSVSREKKERFSLILESASTNQTSMYLCASSTGYNEKLFFGSGTQLSVL.

The chain couples TRBV6-6 to TRBJ2-7; 9 nucleotides agree with TRBD1. CDR3 size: 14 residues. V lost 5 bases to trimming and J lost 3 bases; unmatched junction nucleotides: 5. CDR1 is MNHNY and CDR2 is SVGAGI in the germline V gene (reference sequence). The CDR3 loop is CASSAGQGVYEQYV. The CDR3 DNA is TGTGCCAGCAGTGCGGGACAGGGTGTCTACGAGCAGTACGTC.

This CDR3 is CASSVRDSNQPQHF. CDR3 nucleotides: TGTGCCAGTAGTGTCCGGGACAGCAATCAGCCCCAGCATTTT. This chain joins TRBV19 and TRBJ1-5, with a weak D call TRBD1 (5 bases). V gave up 5 bases and J gave up 1 base, with 9 bases separating them. The CDR3 is 14 residues long. CDR1 is LNHDA, CDR2 SQIVND, per germline (reference sequence).

Written as DNA, the CDR3 is TGTGCCAGCAGCCCGGGACAGGGGGTAGTGCCCCAGCATTTT. Its protein product is CASSPGQGVVPQHF. J is TRBJ1-5 and V is TRBV5-4; TRBD1 matches at 11 bases. The CDR3 sequence is 14 residues long. After removal of 4 bases from V and 9 bases from J, the junction contained 6 bases not matched to a gene. The germline CDR1 and CDR2 sequences are SGHNT and YYREEE (reference sequence).